Shown below are 29 T cell receptor beta chains from a single sample sequenced in a study of blood T cell repertoires in COVID-19. The data were produced by immunoSEQ multiplex PCR, yet TCRdb's version contains in-frame clones alone and is incomplete. Among 140,000 to 150,000 clones listed, 75% to 90% were seen once. The specimen sequenced was peripheral blood. Receptors were obtained from a woman aged 45 to 65 with acute or convalescent COVID-19.

About this clone: The same CDR3 can be traced to other DNA sequences in this sample. The chain carries TRBV6-6 and TRBJ1-1, with 8 nucleotides matching TRBD1. The J segment lost 4 bases and the V segment lost 5 bases, leaving 6 bases of the junction unmatched. The CDR3 is made up of 14 amino acids. Germline CDR1 and CDR2: MNHNY and SVGAGI (reference sequence). For the CDR3, the DNA is TGTGCCAGCAGTGCGGCAGGGGGCGGCACTGAAGCTTTCTTT. Residues: CASSAAGGGTEAFF.

This chain connects TRBV27 to TRBJ2-7; D remains ambiguous. The germline gives CDR1 MNHEY, CDR2 SMNVEV (reference sequence). The CDR3 extends over 11 amino acids. The CDR3 DNA reads TGTGCTGCCGGGTCCTCCTACGAGCAGTACTTC. Translated: CAAGSSYEQYF.

This CDR3 reads CASSLMRTGRLEGYTF. For the CDR3, the DNA is TGTGCCAGCAGCTTGATGCGGACAGGACGCTTGGAAGGCTACACCTTC. This chain joins TRBV7-9 and TRBJ1-2, with TRBD1 matching over 7 bases. Germline V gene data show CDR1 as SEHNR and CDR2 as FQNEAQ (reference sequence). V lost 3 bases and J lost 8; bases outside the gene matches: 15. The CDR3 runs to 16 residues.

The chain links TRBV19 to TRBJ2-3, with 9 bases aligning to TRBD2. The V segment lost 8 bases and the J segment 6 bases; nucleotides outside the gene matches: 12. The CDR3 spans 15 residues. CDR1 is LNHDA and CDR2 is SQIVND in the germline V gene (reference sequence). The CDR3 bases are TGTGCCAGTGCCGGGACTAGCAGTCCCAAGGATACGCAGTATTTT. This sequence encodes CASAGTSSPKDTQYF.

The chain carries TRBV9 and TRBJ1-2; D is perhaps TRBD1 (6 bases). Germline V CDR1 and CDR2: SGDLS, YYNGEE. V dropped 4 bases and J dropped 6 bases, with 13 bases sitting between them. The CDR3 has 13 residues. The CDR3 spells CASSSPQGNGYTF. In DNA, the CDR3 is TGTGCCAGCAGCTCCCCCCAGGGGAATGGCTACACCTTC.

This chain connects TRBV19 to TRBJ2-5; tentative D call: TRBD1 (6 bases). Germline V gene sequence: CDR1 LNHDA, CDR2 SQIVND (reference sequence). This CDR3 contains 15 residues. Trimming pared 9 bases from V and 4 bases from J, leaving 21 bases between. DNA of the CDR3: TGTGCCAGCTCCAGCCCCGGGACAAAGGGAGAGACCCAGTACTTC. This encodes CASSSPGTKGETQYF. The entire variable domain, with the rest obtained from reference TRBV19 and TRBJ2-5, is as follows: DGGITQSPKYLFRKEGQNVTLSCEQNLNHDAMYWYRQDPGQGLRLIYYSQIVNDFQKGDIAEGYSVSREKKESFPLTVTSAQKNPTAFYLCASSSPGTKGETQYFGPGTRLLVL.

The chain couples TRBV19 to TRBJ2-2; the D gene is possibly TRBD1 (6 bases). This CDR3 comprises 15 residues. The germline V gene has CDR1 LNHDA and CDR2 SQIVND (reference sequence). V was clipped by 4 bases and J by 0 bases, with 9 bases between them. The CDR3 loop is CASSRTAANTGELFF. The DNA for the CDR3 is TGTGCCAGTAGTAGGACAGCAGCGAACACCGGGGAGCTGTTTTTT. Together with reference TRBV19 and TRBJ2-2, the CDR3 gives the full variable domain: DGGITQSPKYLFRKEGQNVTLSCEQNLNHDAMYWYRQDPGQGLRLIYYSQIVNDFQKGDIAEGYSVSREKKESFPLTVTSAQKNPTAFYLCASSRTAANTGELFFGEGSRLTVL.

This clone has only a few counts. The gene calls are TRBV4-2 and TRBJ1-2; possible D gene TRBD1, 5 bases. V was cut by 2 bases and J by 2 bases, with 6 bases left in between. This CDR3 is 13 amino acids long. CDR1 is LGHNA, CDR2 YNFKEQ, per germline. The CDR3 DNA sequence: TGTGCCAGCAGCCAACGACAGAACTATGGCTACACCTTC. Amino acids: CASSQRQNYGYTF.

The rearrangement uses TRBV5-5 and TRBJ2-5; tentatively, D is TRBD1 (5 bases). In germline, CDR1 is SGHKS, CDR2 YYEKEE (reference sequence). V shed 0 bases and J shed 3 bases, with 6 bases lying between them. CDR3 length: 13 amino acids. Here the CDR3 reads CASSLAREETQYF. CDR3 DNA sequence: TGTGCCAGCAGCTTGGCCAGGGAAGAGACCCAGTACTTC.

The chain uses TRBV2 and TRBJ1-2; tentatively, D is TRBD1 (6 bases). Germline lookup yields CDR1 SNHLY and CDR2 FYNNEI. V was trimmed by 8 bases and J by 3 bases, leaving 19 bases between them. The CDR3 is 15 amino acids. The CDR3 reads CASLLSAGADYGYTF. CDR3 bases: TGTGCCAGCCTGCTCAGCGCGGGGGCTGACTATGGCTACACCTTC.

The chain recombines TRBV6-5 with TRBJ2-2; the match to TRBD1 covers 9 bases. Germline-derived CDR1 and CDR2 are MNHEY and SVGAGI. The CDR3 spans 14 residues. With 7 bases clipped from V and 7 bases from J, the junction kept 7 bases outside the gene matches. DNA for the CDR3: TGTGCCAGCAACAACAGGGGGCCTGGCGGGGAGCTGTTTTTT. Translated: CASNNRGPGGELFF.

The rearrangement links TRBV6-5 to TRBJ1-1; 7 nucleotides align to TRBD1. Trimming cost V 5 bases and J 7 bases; bases outside gene matches: 1. Germline CDR1 reads MNHEY; CDR2 reads SVGAGI. This CDR3 is 11 amino acids long. The CDR3 loop reads CASSRQGEAFF. The CDR3 coding sequence is TGTGCCAGCAGTCGACAGGGTGAAGCTTTCTTT.

The chain has TRBV5-1 and TRBJ2-5; D is ambiguous. The germline V gene encodes CDR1 SGHRS and CDR2 YFSETQ. V shed 4 bases and J shed 2 bases, with 6 bases lying between them. This CDR3 is built from 12 residues. In nucleotides, the CDR3 is TGCGCCAGCAGCGGCGGACAAGAGACCCAGTACTTC. It specifies CASSGGQETQYF.

This clone was seen once. The genes are TRBV6-5 and TRBJ2-2; possibly TRBD2 for D (5 bases). CDR1 is MNHEY and CDR2 is SVGAGI in the germline V gene. The CDR3 runs 14 residues. Trimming took off 7 bases at V and 1 base at J, with 10 bases between the two ends. In nucleotides, the CDR3 is TGTGCCAGCAATCGACGGGGGAACACCGGGGAGCTGTTTTTT. It specifies CASNRRGNTGELFF.

This clone was observed once. The DNA of the CDR3 is TGTGCCAGCAGCTTGGAAGGGACAGGGGATGGCTACACCTTC. Translation gives CASSLEGTGDGYTF. The chain carries TRBV5-4 and TRBJ1-2; 10 positions agree with TRBD1. Germline lookup yields CDR1 SGHNT and CDR2 YYREEE (reference sequence). Germline trimming cut 0 bases from V and 6 bases from J; bases unmatched to any gene: 2. The CDR3 runs 14 residues. Combining the CDR3 with reference TRBV5-4 and TRBJ1-2 gives the whole variable domain ETGVTQSPTHLIKTRGQQVTLRCSSQSGHNTVSWYQQALGQGPQFIFQYYREEENGRGNFPPRFSGLQFPNYSSELNVNALELDDSALYLCASSLEGTGDGYTFGSGTRLTVV.

The chain is built from TRBV10-3 and TRBJ1-5, with a weak D call TRBD1 (5 bases). The germline V gene encodes CDR1 ENHRY and CDR2 SYGVKD. Trimming removed 3 bases from V and 5 bases from J, with 11 bases in between. This CDR3 has 14 amino acids. CDR3 in amino acids: CAISDRVIDQPQHF. In nucleotides, the CDR3 is TGTGCCATCAGTGACAGGGTAATCGATCAGCCCCAGCATTTT.

The rearrangement joins TRBV24-1 to TRBJ1-5; D gene uncertain. V was pared by 3 bases and J by 5 bases, with 13 bases between. The length of the CDR3 is 15 residues. The V gene's germline CDR1 is KGHDR and CDR2 SFDVKD. CDR3 protein: CATSDPTEPYQPQHF. CDR3 DNA sequence: TGTGCCACCAGTGATCCCACAGAACCTTATCAGCCCCAGCATTTT.

The chain joins TRBV3-1 (or the pseudogene TRBV3-2) to TRBJ2-5; tentative D call: TRBD1 (6 bases). CDR1 LGHDT and CDR2 YNNKEL come from the germline V gene (reference sequence). This CDR3 is 17 amino acids long. V was pared by 4 bases and J by 2 bases, with 20 bases between. CDR3 sequence reads: CASSRLGGQRTQETQYF. The CDR3 DNA reads as TGTGCCAGCAGCCGCCTAGGGGGACAAAGAACTCAAGAGACCCAGTACTTC.

J is TRBJ2-1 and V is TRBV27; 9 nucleotides align to TRBD2. With 3 bases clipped from V and 3 bases from J, the junction kept 3 bases outside the gene matches. The germline V gene encodes CDR1 MNHEY and CDR2 SMNVEV (reference sequence). The CDR3 totals 15 residues. In nucleotides, the CDR3 is TGTGCCAGCAGTTTTGTGACTAGCGGCTACAATGAGCAGTTCTTC. Translating it yields CASSFVTSGYNEQFF.

In its sample, this clone was seen once. The rearrangement uses TRBV30 and TRBJ2-3; TRBD2 matches at 9 bases. This CDR3 has 15 amino acids. The germline gives CDR1 GTSNPN, CDR2 SVGIG (reference sequence). Trimming at V came to 0 bases and at J to 2 bases, leaving 3 bases not matched to a gene. DNA of the CDR3: TGTGCCTGGAGTGTCCTAGCGGGGTCCACAGATACGCAGTATTTT. It codes for CAWSVLAGSTDTQYF.

The chain has TRBV5-1 and TRBJ1-1; D call uncertain. Trimming cost V 0 bases and J 1 base, with 7 bases left between them. This CDR3 contains 14 residues. Germline CDR1 SGHRS, CDR2 YFSETQ. CDR3 amino acids: CASSLDKPNTEAFF. In DNA, the CDR3 is TGCGCCAGCAGCTTGGACAAACCGAACACTGAAGCTTTCTTT.

The chain uses TRBV10-3 and TRBJ2-1, with TRBD2 matching 10 bases. V shed 10 bases and J 4 bases; nucleotides not matched to a gene: 13. CDR1 is ENHRY and CDR2 is SYGVKD in the germline V gene. This CDR3 has 16 residues. The CDR3 DNA reads TGTGCCACCCAACTAGCGGGGATTCAATTTTACAATGAGCAGTTCTTC. Translating gives CATQLAGIQFYNEQFF.

This chain connects TRBV19 to TRBJ1-2; a possible D gene is TRBD1 (6 bases). Trimming shortened V by 3 bases and J by 4 bases, and 15 bases separated the two germline ends. Germline loops: CDR1 LNHDA, CDR2 SQIVND (reference sequence). This CDR3 has 15 residues. The chain's CDR3 is CASSISDRNIYGYTF. The CDR3 coding sequence is TGTGCCAGTAGTATTTCTGACAGGAATATCTATGGCTACACCTTC.

This clone was counted once. The chain is built from TRBV11-3 and TRBJ2-1; 13 bases map to TRBD2. This CDR3 spans 17 amino acids. Germline V gene sequence: CDR1 SGHNT, CDR2 YENEEA. V gave up 1 base and J gave up 4 bases; unmatched junction bases: 4. CDR3 sequence: CASSLAWTSGSYNEQFF. DNA for the CDR3: TGTGCCAGCAGCTTAGCCTGGACTAGCGGGAGTTACAATGAGCAGTTCTTC.

This sequence joins TRBV6-2 or TRBV6-3 and TRBJ2-1, with D unresolved. Germline V gene sequence: CDR1 MNHEY, CDR2 SVGEGT. The CDR3 is made up of 14 amino acids. V lost 4 bases and J lost 1, with 8 bases in between. CDR3 loop: CASSLFQSYNEQFF. CDR3 coding DNA: TGTGCCAGCAGTTTGTTCCAGTCCTACAATGAGCAGTTCTTC.

The gene calls are TRBV21-1 and TRBJ1-5; the table calls TRBD1, which could not be checked here. TRBV21-1 is a pseudogene locus. This CDR3 region has 17 residues. CDR3 residues: CASSKVGPYRGSQPQHF. In DNA, the CDR3 is TGTGCCAGCAGCAAAGTCGGCCCGTACAGGGGTAGTCAGCCCCAGCATTTT.

CDR3 region: CASRARSGAYNEQFF. The CDR3 DNA reads as TGTGCCAGCAGGGCGAGGTCCGGGGCCTACAATGAGCAGTTCTTC. J is TRBJ2-1 and V is TRBV2; the D gene is possibly TRBD2 (5 bases). Germline-derived CDR1 and CDR2 are SNHLY and FYNNEI. This CDR3 has 15 residues. V lost 6 bases and J 2 bases, leaving 14 bases between the germline ends. The full variable domain, its missing parts supplied by reference TRBV2 and TRBJ2-1, is EPEVTQTPSHQVTQMGQEVILRCVPISNHLYFYWYRQILGQKVEFLVSFYNNEISEKSEIFDDQFSVERPDGSNFTLKIRSTKLEDSAMYFCASRARSGAYNEQFFGPGTRLTVL.

The CDR3 spells CASSQQGQQPQHF. The CDR3 DNA reads TGTGCCAGCAGCCAACAGGGACAGCAGCCCCAGCATTTT. V usage is TRBV4-2 and J usage is TRBJ1-5; 7 bases align to TRBD1. This CDR3 region has 13 residues. The V and J ends lost 2 bases and 7 bases, in that order; junction bases with no gene match: 2. Germline CDR1 and CDR2: LGHNA and YNFKEQ.

The CDR3 reads CAWAQRGGSTDTQYF. DNA of the CDR3: TGTGCCTGGGCACAGCGGGGGGGCAGCACAGATACGCAGTATTTT. The V call is TRBV30, the J call TRBJ2-3, with 10 bases fitting TRBD2. The germline V gene encodes CDR1 GTSNPN and CDR2 SVGIG (reference sequence). The CDR3 covers 15 residues. V shed 5 bases, J shed 0 bases, and the junction held 5 bases outside the gene matches.